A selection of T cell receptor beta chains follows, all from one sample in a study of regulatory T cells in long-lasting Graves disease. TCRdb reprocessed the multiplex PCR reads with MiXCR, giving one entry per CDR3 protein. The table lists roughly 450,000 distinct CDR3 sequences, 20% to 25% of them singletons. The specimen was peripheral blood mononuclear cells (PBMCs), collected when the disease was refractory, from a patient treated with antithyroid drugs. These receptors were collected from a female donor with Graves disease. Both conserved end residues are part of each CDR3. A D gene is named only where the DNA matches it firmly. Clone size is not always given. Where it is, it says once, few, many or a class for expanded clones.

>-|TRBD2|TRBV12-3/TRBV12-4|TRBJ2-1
TGTGCCAGCAGCCCGGGACTAGCGGGAGGCGGGGGTGAGCAGTTCTTC
CASSPGLAGGGGEQFF
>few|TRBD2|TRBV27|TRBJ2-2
TGTGCCAGCAGTCAGGGACTAGCGGGAGTTCACGGGGAGCTGTTTTTT
CASSQGLAGVHGELFF
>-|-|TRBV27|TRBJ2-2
TGTGCCAGCAGTTCACCCAAACGAGCAGGCGCCGGGGAGCTGTTTTTT
CASSSPKRAGAGELFF
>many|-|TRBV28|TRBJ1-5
TGTGCCAGCAGTTTGGCGGGGGCAGGTCAGCCCCAGCATTTT
CASSLAGAGQPQHF
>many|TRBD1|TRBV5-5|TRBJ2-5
TGTGCCAGCCGAGGGGGCTTCCAAGAGACCCAGTACTTC
CASRGGFQETQYF
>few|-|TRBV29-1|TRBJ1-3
TGCAGCATTAGAATTATTACTGGGTACGGAAACACCATATATTTT
CSIRIITGYGNTIYF
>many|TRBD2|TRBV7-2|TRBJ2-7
TGTGCCAGCAGCCTCGTAGCGGGAGGGGTCTACGAGCAGTACTTC
CASSLVAGGVYEQYF
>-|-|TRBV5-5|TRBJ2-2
TGTGCCAGCAGCTCGGCGGGACAAATAGGGTTCACCGGGGAGCTGTTTTTT
CASSSAGQIGFTGELFF
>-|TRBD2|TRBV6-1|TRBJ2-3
TGTGCCAGCAGTGATACTAGCGGGAGGGCAGATACGCAGTATTTT
CASSDTSGRADTQYF
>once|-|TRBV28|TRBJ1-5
TGTGCCAGCACACGGAACCCCTCCTTTCAGCCCCAGCATTTT
CASTRNPSFQPQHF
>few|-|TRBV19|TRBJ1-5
TGTGCCAGTAGCAGGGACCGAGAAAATCAGCCCCAGCATTTT
CASSRDRENQPQHF
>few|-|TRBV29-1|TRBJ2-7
TGCAGCGTTGAAGAGGCGGGCCCCTACGAGCAGTACTTC
CSVEEAGPYEQYF
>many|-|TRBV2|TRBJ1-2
TGTGCCAGCAGTGTCCGGGGAGACTATGGCTACACCTTC
CASSVRGDYGYTF
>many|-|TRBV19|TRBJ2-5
TGTGCCAGTAGTTCTCTCCGACAAGAGACCCAGTACTTC
CASSSLRQETQYF
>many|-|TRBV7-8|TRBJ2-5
TGTGCCAGCAGCTTAGCGGGCAGCCAAGAGACCCAGTACTTC
CASSLAGSQETQYF
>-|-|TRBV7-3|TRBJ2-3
TGTGCCAGCAGCCCCTCAATCTTGGGGGGTACGCAGTATTTT
CASSPSILGGTQYF
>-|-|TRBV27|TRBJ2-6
TGTGCCAGCACCCCACTCGGGTCTGGGGCCAACGTCCTGACTTTC
CASTPLGSGANVLTF
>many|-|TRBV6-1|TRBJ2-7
TGTGCCAGCAGGTCCCAGGGATCCTACGAGCAGTACTTC
CASRSQGSYEQYF
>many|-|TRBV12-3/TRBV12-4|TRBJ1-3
TGTGCCAGCAGTGCGAGCTCTGGAAACACCATATATTTT
CASSASSGNTIYF
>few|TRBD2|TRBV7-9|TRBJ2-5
TGTGCCAGCAGCCCTATTAGCGGGGATAACCAAGAGACCCAGTACTTC
CASSPISGDNQETQYF
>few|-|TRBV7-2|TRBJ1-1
TGTGCCAGCAGCCCATCCTCTATGATGAACACTGAAGCTTTCTTT
CASSPSSMMNTEAFF
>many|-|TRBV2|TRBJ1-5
TGTGCCAGCAGTCTTTCGGTCGGCGTGGGCAATCAGCCCCAGCATTTT
CASSLSVGVGNQPQHF
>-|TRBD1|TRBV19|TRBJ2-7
TGTGCCAGTAGTCCGGGGACAGGCCTGACCTACGAGCAGTACTTC
CASSPGTGLTYEQYF
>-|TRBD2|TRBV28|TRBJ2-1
TGTGCCAGCAGTTCCCAGACTAGCAGAGTTGAAAGCTCCTACAATGAGCAGTTCTTC
CASSSQTSRVESSYNEQFF
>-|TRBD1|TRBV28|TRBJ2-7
TGTGCCAGCAGTCTCTACGACAGGGACGAGCAGTACTTC
CASSLYDRDEQYF